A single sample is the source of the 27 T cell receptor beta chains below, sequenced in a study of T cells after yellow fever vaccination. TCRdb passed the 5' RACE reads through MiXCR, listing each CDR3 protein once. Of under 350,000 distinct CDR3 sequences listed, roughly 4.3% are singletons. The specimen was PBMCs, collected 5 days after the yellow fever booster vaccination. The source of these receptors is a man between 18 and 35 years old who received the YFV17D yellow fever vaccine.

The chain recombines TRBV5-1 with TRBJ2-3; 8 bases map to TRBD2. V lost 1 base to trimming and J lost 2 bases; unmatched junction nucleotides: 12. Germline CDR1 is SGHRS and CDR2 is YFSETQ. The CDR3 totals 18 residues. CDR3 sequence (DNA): TGCGCCAGCAGCTTGATACCGCTAACTAGCGGAGCCACAGATACGCAGTATTTT. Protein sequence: CASSLIPLTSGATDTQYF.

The CDR3 protein is CSARDPRTEAYEQYF. CDR3 coding DNA: TGCAGTGCTAGAGATCCGCGGACGGAGGCCTACGAGCAGTACTTC. V usage is TRBV20-1 and J usage is TRBJ2-7, with D perhaps TRBD2 (5 bases). Germline V lookup: CDR1 DFQATT, CDR2 SNEGSKA (reference sequence). V shed 0 bases and J shed 2 bases, with 14 bases lying between them. The CDR3 consists of 15 residues.

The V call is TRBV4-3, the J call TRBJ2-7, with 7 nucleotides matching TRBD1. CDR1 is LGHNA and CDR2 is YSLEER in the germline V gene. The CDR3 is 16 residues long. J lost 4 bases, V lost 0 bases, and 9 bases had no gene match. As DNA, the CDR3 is TGCGCCAGCAGCCAAGATCCGAGACAGGGTTCTTACGAGCAGTACTTC. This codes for CASSQDPRQGSYEQYF.

The CDR3 coding sequence is TGCAGCGTTACCAGGGGGCAAGACTACACCTTC. It is translated as CSVTRGQDYTF. The chain employs TRBV29-1 and TRBJ1-2, with 8 nucleotides matching TRBD1. Losses at the gene ends were 5 bases for V and 10 bases for J; bases not matched to a gene: 6. Germline V lookup: CDR1 SQVTM, CDR2 ANQGSEA. This CDR3 is built from 11 residues.

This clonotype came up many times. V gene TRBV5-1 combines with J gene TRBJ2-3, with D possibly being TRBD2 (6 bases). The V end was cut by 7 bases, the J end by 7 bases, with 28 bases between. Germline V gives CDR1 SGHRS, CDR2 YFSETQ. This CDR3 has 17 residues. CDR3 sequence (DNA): TGCGCCAGCGTCGCCGCGGTTTCCGGGGAGGTCGTGAATACGCAGTATTTT. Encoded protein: CASVAAVSGEVVNTQYF.

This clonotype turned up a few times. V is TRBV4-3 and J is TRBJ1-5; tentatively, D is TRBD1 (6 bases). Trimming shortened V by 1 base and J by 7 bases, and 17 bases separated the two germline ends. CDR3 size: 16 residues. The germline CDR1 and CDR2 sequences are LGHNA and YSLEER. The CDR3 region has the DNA TGCGCCAGCAGCCAAGCACAGGGCGGACTCGGCCAGCCCCAGCATTTT. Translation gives CASSQAQGGLGQPQHF.

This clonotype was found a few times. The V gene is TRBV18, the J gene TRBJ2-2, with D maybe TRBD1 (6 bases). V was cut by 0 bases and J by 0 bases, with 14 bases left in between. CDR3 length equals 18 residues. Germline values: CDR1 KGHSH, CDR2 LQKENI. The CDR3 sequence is CASSPPVQGTANTGELFF. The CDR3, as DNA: TGTGCCAGCTCACCACCGGTCCAGGGGACCGCGAACACCGGGGAGCTGTTTTTT. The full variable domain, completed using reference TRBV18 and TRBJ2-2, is NAGVMQNPRHLVRRRGQEARLRCSPMKGHSHVYWYRQLPEEGLKFMVYLQKENIIDESGMPKERFSAEFPKEGPSILRIQQVVRGDSAAYFCASSPPVQGTANTGELFFGEGSRLTVL.

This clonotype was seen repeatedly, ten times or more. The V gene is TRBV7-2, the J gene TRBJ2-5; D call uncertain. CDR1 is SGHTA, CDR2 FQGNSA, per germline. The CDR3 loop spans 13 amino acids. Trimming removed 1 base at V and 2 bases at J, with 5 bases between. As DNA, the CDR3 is TGTGCCAGCAGCTTAGGGAAACAAGAGACCCAGTACTTC. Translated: CASSLGKQETQYF.

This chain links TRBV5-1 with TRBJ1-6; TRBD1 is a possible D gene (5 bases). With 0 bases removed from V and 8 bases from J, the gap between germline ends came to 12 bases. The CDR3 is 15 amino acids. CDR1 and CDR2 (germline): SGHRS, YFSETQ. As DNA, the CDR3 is TGCGCCAGCAGCTTGGTGGGGGGATTCGATTCACCCCTCCACTTT. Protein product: CASSLVGGFDSPLHF.

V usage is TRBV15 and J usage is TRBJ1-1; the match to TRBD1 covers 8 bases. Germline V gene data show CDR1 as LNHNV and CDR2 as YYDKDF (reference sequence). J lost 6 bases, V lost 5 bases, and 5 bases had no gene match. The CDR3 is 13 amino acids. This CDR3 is CATSFRTGPEAFF. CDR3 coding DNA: TGTGCCACCAGCTTCCGGACAGGGCCTGAAGCTTTCTTT.

The CDR3 reads CASSYFQSNEQFF. CDR3 in DNA: TGTGCCAGCAGTTACTTCCAGAGTAATGAGCAGTTCTTC. The genes are TRBV6-2 or TRBV6-3 and TRBJ2-1; D not resolved. In germline, CDR1 is MNHEY, CDR2 SVGEGT. Trimming shortened V by 1 base and J by 7 bases, and 8 bases separated the two germline ends. This CDR3 contains 13 residues.

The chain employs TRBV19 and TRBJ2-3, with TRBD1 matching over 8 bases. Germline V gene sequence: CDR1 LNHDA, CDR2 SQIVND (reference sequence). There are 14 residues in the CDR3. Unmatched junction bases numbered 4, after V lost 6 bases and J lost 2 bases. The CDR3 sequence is CASRLTGATDTQYF. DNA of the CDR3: TGTGCCAGTAGACTGACAGGGGCCACAGATACGCAGTATTTT.

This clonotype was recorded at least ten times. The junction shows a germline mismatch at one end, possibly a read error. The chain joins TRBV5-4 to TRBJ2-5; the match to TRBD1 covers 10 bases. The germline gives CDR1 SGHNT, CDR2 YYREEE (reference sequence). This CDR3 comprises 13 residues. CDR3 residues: CASSLGQGETQYF. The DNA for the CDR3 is TGCGCCAGCAGCTTGGGACAGGGGGAGACCCAGTACTTC. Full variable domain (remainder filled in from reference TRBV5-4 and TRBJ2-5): ETGVTQSPTHLIKTRGQQVTLRCSSQSGHNTVSWYQQALGQGPQFIFQYYREEENGRGNFPPRFSGLQFPNYSSELNVNALELDDSALYLCASSLGQGETQYFGPGTRLLVL.

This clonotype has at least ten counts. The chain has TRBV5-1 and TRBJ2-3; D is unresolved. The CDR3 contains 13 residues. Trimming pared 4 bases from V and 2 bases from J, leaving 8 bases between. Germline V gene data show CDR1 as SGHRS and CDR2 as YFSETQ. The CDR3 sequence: CASSRKPTDTQYF. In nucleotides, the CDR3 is TGCGCCAGCAGCCGGAAACCCACAGATACGCAGTATTTT.

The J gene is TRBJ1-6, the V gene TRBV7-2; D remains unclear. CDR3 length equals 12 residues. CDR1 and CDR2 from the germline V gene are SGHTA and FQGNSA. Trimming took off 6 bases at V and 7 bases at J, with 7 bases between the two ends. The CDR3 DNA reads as TGTGCCAGCAGATTTCCCAATTCACCCCTCCACTTT. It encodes CASRFPNSPLHF.

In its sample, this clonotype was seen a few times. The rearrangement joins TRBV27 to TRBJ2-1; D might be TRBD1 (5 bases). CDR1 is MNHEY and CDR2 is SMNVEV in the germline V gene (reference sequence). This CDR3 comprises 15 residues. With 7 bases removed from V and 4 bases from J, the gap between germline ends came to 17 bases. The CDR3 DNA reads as TGTGCCAGCATCCACCCACCAGGGCTTTACAATGAGCAGTTCTTC. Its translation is CASIHPPGLYNEQFF.

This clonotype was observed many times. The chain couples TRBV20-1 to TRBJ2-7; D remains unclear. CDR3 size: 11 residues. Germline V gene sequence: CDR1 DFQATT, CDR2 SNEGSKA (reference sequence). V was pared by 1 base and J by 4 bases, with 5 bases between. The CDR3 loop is CSARGDYEQYV. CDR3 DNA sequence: TGCAGTGCTAGAGGAGATTACGAGCAGTACGTC.

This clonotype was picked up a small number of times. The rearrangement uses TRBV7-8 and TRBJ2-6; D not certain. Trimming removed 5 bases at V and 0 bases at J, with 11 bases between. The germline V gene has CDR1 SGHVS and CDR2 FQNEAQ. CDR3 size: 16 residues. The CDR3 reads CASSASDISGANVLTF. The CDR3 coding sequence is TGTGCCAGCAGCGCCTCCGACATCTCTGGGGCCAACGTCCTGACTTTC.

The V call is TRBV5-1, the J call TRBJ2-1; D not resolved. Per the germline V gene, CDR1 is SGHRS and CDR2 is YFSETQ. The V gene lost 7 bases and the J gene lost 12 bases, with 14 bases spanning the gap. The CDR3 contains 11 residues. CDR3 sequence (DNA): TGCGCCAGCGAAGTCGACCGGATGCAGTTCTTC. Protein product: CASEVDRMQFF.

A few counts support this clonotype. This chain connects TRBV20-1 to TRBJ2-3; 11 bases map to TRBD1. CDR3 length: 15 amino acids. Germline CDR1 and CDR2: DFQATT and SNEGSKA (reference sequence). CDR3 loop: CGGQGSGQGEDTQYF. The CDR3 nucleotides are TGCGGGGGACAGGGTTCGGGACAGGGGGAAGATACGCAGTATTTT.

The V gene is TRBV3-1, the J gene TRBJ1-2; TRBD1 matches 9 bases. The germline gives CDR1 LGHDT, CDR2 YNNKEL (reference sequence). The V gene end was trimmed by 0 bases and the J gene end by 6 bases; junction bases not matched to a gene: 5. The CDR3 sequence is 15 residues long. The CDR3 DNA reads TGTGCCAGCAGCCAAGATATTGGGACAGGGCATGGCTACACCTTC. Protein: CASSQDIGTGHGYTF.

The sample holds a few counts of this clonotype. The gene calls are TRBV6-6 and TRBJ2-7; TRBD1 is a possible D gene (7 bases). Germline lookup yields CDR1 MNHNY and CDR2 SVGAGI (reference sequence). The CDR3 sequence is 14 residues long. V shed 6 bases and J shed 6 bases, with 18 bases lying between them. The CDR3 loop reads CASSSQGGLGEQYF. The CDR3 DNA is TGTGCCAGCAGCTCTCAGGGGGGTCTCGGCGAGCAGTACTTC.

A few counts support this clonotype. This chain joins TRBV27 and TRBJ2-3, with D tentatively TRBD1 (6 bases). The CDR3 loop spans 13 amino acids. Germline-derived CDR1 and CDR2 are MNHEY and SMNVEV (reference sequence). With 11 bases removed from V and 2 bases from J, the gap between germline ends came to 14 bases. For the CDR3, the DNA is TGTGCCTCCCAGGGGTACACCACAGATACGCAGTATTTT. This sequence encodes CASQGYTTDTQYF.

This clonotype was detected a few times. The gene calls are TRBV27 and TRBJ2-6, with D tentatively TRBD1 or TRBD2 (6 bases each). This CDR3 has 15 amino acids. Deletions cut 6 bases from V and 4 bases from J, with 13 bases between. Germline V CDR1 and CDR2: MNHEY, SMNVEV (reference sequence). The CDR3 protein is CASSLRGDGANVLTF. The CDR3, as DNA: TGTGCCAGCAGCCTAAGGGGGGACGGGGCCAACGTCCTGACTTTC.

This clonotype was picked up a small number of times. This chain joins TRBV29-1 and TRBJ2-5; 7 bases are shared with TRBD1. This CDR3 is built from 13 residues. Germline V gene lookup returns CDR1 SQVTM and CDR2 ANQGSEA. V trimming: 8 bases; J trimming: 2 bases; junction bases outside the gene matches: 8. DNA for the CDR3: TGCAGCTCGGGGACAGTTGGTCAAGAGACCCAGTACTTC. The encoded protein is CSSGTVGQETQYF.

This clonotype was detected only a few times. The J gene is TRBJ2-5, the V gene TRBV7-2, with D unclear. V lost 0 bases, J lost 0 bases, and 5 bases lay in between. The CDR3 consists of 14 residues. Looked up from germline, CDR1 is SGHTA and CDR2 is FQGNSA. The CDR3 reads CASSLARYQETQYF. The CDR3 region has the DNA TGTGCCAGCAGCTTAGCGCGGTACCAAGAGACCCAGTACTTC.

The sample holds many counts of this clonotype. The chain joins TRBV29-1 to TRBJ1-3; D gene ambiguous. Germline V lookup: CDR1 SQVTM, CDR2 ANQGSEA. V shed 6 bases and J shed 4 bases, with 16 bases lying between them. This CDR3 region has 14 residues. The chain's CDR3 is CSVTTGAWGNTIYF. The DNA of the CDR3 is TGCAGCGTGACGACGGGAGCATGGGGAAACACCATATATTTT.